The entry below gives a single T cell receptor beta chain sequence along with its context. The data belong to a study of shared clonotypes between healthy human individuals. V was shortened by 3 bases and J by 6 bases, with 14 bases between the two germline ends. The CDR3 is 13 residues long. Germline V gene sequence: CDR1 GTSNPN, CDR2 SVGIG (reference sequence). TCRdb keeps only in-frame clones here, not all; method: immunoSEQ multiplex PCR. The table lists about 2.1 million clones, 93% of them singletons, with around 1.8% in the top ten. Naive CD8 cells, CD45RO-negative and positively selected for CCR7, excluded terminally differentiated effector memory CD45RA+ cells.

The sample was naive CD8+ T cells from PBMCs. The chain couples TRBV30 to TRBJ1-1; TRBD1 is a possible D gene (5 bases). This TCR derives from a man aged 18 to 30 in good health. Some clones in this sample may be carry-over from other donors' samples. The CDR3 here is CAWSLGERAEAFF. CDR3 nucleotides: TGTGCCTGGAGCCTGGGGGAAAGGGCTGAAGCTTTCTTT.